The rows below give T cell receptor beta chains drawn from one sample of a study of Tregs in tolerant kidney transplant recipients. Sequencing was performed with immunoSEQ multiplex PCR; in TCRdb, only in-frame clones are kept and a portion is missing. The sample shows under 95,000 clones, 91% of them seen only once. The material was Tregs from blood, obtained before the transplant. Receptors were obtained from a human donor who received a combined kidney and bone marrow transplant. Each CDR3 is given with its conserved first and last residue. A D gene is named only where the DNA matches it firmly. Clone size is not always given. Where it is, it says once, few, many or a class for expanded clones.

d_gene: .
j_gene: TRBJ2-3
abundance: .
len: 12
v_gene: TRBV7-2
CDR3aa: CASSARADTQYF
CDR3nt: TGTGCCAGCAGCGCGAGGGCGGATACGCAGTATTTT

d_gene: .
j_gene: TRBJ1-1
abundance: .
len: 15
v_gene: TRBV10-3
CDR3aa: CAISDRGQANTEAFF
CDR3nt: TGTGCCATCAGTGATAGGGGACAAGCGAACACTGAAGCTTTCTTT

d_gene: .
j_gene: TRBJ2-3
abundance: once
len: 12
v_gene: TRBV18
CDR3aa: CASSLDKGTQYF
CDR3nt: TGTGCCAGCTCACTCGATAAGGGTACGCAGTATTTT

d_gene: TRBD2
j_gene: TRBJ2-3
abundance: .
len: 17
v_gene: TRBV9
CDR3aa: CASSARTGTSGTDTQYF
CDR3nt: TGTGCCAGCAGCGCACGAACGGGGACTAGCGGCACAGATACGCAGTATTTT

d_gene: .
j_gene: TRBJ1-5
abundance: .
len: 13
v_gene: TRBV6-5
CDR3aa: CASSLGENQPQHF
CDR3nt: TGTGCCAGCAGTTTGGGGGAGAATCAGCCCCAGCATTTT

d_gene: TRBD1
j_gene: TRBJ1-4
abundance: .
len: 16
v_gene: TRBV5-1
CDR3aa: CASSSQGAATNEKLFF
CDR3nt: TGCGCCAGCAGCTCACAGGGGGCTGCAACTAATGAAAAACTGTTTTTT

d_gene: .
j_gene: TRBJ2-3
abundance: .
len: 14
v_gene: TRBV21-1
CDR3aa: CASRLDHGTDTQYF
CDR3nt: TGTGCCAGCAGATTGGACCACGGGACAGATACGCAGTATTTT

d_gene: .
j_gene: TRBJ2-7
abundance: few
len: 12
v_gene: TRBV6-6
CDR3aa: CASSPGAYEQYF
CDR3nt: TGTGCCAGCAGTCCAGGAGCCTACGAGCAGTACTTC

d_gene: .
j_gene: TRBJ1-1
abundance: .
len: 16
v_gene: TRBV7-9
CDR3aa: CASSLAVGNKNTEAFF
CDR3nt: TGTGCCAGCAGCTTAGCGGTAGGAAATAAGAACACTGAAGCTTTCTTT

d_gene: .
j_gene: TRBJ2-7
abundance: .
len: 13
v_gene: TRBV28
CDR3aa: CASSLGRDYEQYF
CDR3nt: TGTGCCAGCAGTTTAGGCAGGGACTACGAGCAGTACTTC

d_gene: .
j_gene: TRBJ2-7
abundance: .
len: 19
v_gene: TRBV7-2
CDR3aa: CASSLGLVLSGEFPYEQYF
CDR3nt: TGTGCCAGCAGCTTAGGTCTCGTCCTATCGGGAGAATTCCCCTACGAGCAGTACTTC

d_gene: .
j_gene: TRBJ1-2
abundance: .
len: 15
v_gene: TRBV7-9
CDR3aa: CASSSPVQGVYGYTF
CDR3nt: TGTGCCAGCAGCTCCCCTGTACAGGGAGTCTATGGCTACACCTTC

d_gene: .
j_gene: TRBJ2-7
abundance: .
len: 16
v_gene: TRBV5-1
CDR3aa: CASSRKAPDEGNEQYF
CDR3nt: TGCGCCAGCAGCAGAAAAGCCCCGGACGAGGGCAACGAGCAGTACTTC

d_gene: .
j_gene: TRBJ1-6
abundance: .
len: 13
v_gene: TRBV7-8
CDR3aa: CASSWGNNSPLHF
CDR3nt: TGTGCCAGCAGTTGGGGAAATAATTCACCCCTCCACTTT

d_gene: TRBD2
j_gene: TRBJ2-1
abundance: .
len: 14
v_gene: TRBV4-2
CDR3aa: CASSQAGVGNEQFF
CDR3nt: TGTGCCAGCAGCCAGGCGGGAGTTGGCAATGAGCAGTTCTTC

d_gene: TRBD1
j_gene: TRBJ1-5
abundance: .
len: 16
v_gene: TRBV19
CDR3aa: CASSSDRGLSNQPQHF
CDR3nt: TGTGCCAGTAGTTCGGACAGGGGGCTTAGCAATCAGCCCCAGCATTTT

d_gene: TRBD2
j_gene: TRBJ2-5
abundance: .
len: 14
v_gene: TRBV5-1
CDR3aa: CASSLGLDGETQYF
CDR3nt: TGCGCCAGCAGCCTGGGACTAGACGGTGAGACCCAGTACTTC

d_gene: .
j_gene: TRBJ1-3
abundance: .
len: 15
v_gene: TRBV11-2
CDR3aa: CASSFIGEGGNTIYF
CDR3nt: TGTGCCAGCAGCTTTATCGGGGAAGGTGGAAACACCATATATTTT

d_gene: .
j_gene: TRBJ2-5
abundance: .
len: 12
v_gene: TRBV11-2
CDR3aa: CASSLDGWTQYF
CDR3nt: TGTGCCAGCAGCTTAGATGGGTGGACCCAGTACTTC

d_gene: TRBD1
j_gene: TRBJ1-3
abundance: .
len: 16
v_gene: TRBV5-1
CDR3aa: CASSLGTENSGNTIYF
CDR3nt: TGCGCCAGCAGCCTGGGGACAGAGAATAGTGGAAACACCATATATTTT

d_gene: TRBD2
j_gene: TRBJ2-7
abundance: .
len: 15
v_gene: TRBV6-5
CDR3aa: CASSYAGTSFYEQYF
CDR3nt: TGTGCCAGCAGTTACGCCGGGACTAGCTTCTACGAGCAGTACTTC

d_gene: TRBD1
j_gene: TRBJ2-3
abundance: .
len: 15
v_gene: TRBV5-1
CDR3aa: CASSIGTVHTDTQYF
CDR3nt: TGCGCCAGCAGCATAGGGACAGTACACACAGATACGCAGTATTTT

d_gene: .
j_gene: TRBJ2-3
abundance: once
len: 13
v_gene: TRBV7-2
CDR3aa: CASSSPLADTQYF
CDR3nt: TGTGCCAGCAGCTCCCCCTTAGCGGATACGCAGTATTTT

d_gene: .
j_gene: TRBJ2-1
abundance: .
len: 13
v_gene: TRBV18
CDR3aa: CASSPGTYNEQFF
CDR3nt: TGTGCCAGCTCACCAGGGACCTACAATGAGCAGTTCTTC

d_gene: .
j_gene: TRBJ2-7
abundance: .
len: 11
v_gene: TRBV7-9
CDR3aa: CASSSHGQWYF
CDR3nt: TGTGCCAGCAGTTCCCACGGGCAGTGGTACTTC

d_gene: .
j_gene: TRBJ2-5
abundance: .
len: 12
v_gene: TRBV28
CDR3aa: CASSLPGWTQYF
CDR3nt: TGTGCCAGCAGTTTACCCGGTTGGACCCAGTACTTC

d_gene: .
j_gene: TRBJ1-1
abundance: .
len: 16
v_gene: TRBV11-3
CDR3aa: CASSLYQTNSNTEAFF
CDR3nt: TGTGCCAGCAGCTTATACCAGACGAATTCGAACACTGAAGCTTTCTTT

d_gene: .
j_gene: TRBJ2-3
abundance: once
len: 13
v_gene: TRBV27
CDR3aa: CASSFPGVDTQYF
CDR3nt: TGTGCCAGCAGTTTCCCCGGGGTGGATACGCAGTATTTT

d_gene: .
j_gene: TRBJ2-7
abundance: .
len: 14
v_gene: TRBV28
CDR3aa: CASSFPNMVDEQYF
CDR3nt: TGTGCCAGCAGTTTCCCAAACATGGTGGACGAGCAGTACTTC

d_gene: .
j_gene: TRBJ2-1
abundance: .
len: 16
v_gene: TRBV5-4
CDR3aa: CASSLGERTDYNEQFF
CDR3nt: TGTGCCAGCAGCTTGGGGGAAAGGACGGATTACAATGAGCAGTTCTTC

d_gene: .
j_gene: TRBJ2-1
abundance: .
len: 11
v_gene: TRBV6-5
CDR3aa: CASSERDEQFF
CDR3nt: TGTGCCAGCAGCGAGCGGGATGAGCAGTTCTTC

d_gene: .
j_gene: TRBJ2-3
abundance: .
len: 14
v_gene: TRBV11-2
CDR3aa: CASSTGTSTDTQYF
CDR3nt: TGTGCCAGCAGCACCGGGACTAGCACAGATACGCAGTATTTT

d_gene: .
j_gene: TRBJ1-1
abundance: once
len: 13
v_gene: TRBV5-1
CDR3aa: CASSTGTNTEAFF
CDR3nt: TGCGCCAGCAGCACGGGGACCAACACTGAAGCTTTCTTT

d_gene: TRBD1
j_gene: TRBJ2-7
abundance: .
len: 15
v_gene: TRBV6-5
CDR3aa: CASSWTGTGPYEQYF
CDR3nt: TGTGCCAGCAGTTGGACCGGGACAGGACCCTACGAGCAGTACTTC

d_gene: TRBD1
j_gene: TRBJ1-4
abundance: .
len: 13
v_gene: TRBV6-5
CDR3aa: CASGGGSSEKLFF
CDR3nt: TGTGCCAGCGGAGGGGGCTCTAGTGAAAAACTGTTTTTT

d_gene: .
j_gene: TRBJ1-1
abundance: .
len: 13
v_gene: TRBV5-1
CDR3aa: CASSRRENTEAFF
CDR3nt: TGCGCCAGCAGTCGACGGGAAAACACTGAAGCTTTCTTT

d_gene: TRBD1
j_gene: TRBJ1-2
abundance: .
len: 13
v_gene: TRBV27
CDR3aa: CASSTDRGVGYTF
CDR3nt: TGTGCCAGCAGTACGGACAGGGGAGTGGGCTACACCTTC

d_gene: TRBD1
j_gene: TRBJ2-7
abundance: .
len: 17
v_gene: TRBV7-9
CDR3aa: CASSLGGLTGGRYEQYF
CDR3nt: TGTGCCAGCAGCTTAGGGGGCCTGACAGGGGGCCGATACGAGCAGTACTTC

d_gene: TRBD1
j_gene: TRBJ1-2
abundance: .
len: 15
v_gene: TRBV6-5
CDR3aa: CASREGQGINYGYTF
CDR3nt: TGTGCCAGCAGGGAGGGACAGGGGATCAACTATGGCTACACCTTC

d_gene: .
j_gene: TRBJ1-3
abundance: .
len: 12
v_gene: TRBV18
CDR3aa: CASSPAGHTIYF
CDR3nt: TGTGCCAGCTCACCAGCGGGGCACACCATATATTTT

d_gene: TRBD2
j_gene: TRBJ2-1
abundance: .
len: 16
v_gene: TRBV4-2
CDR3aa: CASSQDGTSGSYEQFF
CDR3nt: TGTGCCAGCAGCCAAGATGGGACTAGCGGGAGCTATGAGCAGTTCTTC

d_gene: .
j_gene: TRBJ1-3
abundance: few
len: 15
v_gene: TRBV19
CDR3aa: CASSMGANSGNTIYF
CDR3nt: TGTGCCAGTAGTATGGGAGCAAACTCTGGAAACACCATATATTTT

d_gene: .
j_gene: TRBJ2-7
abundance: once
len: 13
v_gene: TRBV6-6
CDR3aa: CASSFLEVYEQYF
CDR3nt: TGTGCCAGCAGTTTCCTAGAAGTCTACGAGCAGTACTTC

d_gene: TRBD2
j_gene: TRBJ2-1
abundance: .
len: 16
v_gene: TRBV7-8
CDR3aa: CASSLREVAGDNEQFF
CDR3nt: TGTGCCAGCAGCTTGCGGGAGGTAGCGGGGGACAATGAGCAGTTCTTC

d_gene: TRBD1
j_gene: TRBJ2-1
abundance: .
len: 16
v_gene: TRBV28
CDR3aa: CASSSSGQVSYNEQFF
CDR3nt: TGTGCCAGCAGTTCATCCGGACAGGTCTCCTACAATGAGCAGTTCTTC

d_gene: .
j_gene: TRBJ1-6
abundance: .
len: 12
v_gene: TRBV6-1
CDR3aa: CASSYSNSPLHF
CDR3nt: TGTGCCAGCAGCTATAGTAATTCACCCCTCCACTTT

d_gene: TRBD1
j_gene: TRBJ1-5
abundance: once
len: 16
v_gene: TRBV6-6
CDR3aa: CASSYSRQGGGQPQHF
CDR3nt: TGTGCCAGCAGTTACTCCCGACAGGGTGGAGGGCAGCCCCAGCATTTT

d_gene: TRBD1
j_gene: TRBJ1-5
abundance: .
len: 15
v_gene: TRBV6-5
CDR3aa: CASKSSQGASQPQHF
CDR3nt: TGTGCCAGCAAAAGTTCCCAGGGGGCGAGTCAGCCCCAGCATTTT

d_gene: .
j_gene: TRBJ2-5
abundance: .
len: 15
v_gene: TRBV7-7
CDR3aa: CASSLTPTGKETQYF
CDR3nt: TGTGCCAGCAGCTTAACGCCAACGGGAAAAGAGACCCAGTACTTC

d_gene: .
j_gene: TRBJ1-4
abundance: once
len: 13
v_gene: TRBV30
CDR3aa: CAWSVGRNEKLFF
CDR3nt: TGTGCCTGGAGTGTAGGTAGAAATGAAAAACTGTTTTTT

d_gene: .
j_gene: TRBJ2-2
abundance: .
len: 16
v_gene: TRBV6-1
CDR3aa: CASSDALVGNTGELFF
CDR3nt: TGTGCCAGCAGTGATGCGCTAGTTGGGAACACCGGGGAGCTGTTTTTT

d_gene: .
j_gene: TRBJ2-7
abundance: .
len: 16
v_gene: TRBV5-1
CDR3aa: CASSLPPGRTSYEQYF
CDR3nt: TGCGCCAGCAGCTTGCCGCCCGGCAGGACGTCCTACGAGCAGTACTTC

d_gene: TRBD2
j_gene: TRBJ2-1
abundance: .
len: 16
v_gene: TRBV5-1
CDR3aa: CASSLSTSVSYNEQFF
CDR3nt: TGCGCCAGCAGTTTGTCGACTAGCGTTAGCTACAATGAGCAGTTCTTC

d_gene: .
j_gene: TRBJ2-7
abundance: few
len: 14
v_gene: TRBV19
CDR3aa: CASSIDGSSYEQYF
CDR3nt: TGTGCCAGTAGTATAGACGGGAGCTCCTACGAGCAGTACTTC

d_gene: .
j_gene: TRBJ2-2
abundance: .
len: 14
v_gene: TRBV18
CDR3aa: CASSPVIGTGELFF
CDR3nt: TGTGCCAGCTCACCAGTTATCGGCACCGGGGAGCTGTTTTTT

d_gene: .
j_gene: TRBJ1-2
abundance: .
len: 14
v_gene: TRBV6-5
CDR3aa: CASRPGRTNYGYTF
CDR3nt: TGTGCCAGCAGACCCGGACGAACTAACTATGGCTACACCTTC

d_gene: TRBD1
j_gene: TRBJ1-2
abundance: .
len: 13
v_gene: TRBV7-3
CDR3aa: CASSPTRGHGYTF
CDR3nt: TGTGCCAGCAGCCCGACAAGGGGGCATGGCTACACCTTC

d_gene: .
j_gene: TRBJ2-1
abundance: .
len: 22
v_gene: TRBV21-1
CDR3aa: CASSKALFRVLSTPGGYNEQFF
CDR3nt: TGTGCCAGCAGCAAAGCGCTTTTTAGGGTCCTTTCTACCCCGGGAGGCTACAATGAGCAGTTCTTC

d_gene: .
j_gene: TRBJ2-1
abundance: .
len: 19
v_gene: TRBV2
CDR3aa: CASSEWGEAAHGNNNEQFF
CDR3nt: TGTGCCAGCAGTGAATGGGGTGAGGCGGCCCATGGAAATAACAATGAGCAGTTCTTC